Presented here are 26 T cell receptor beta chains from one specimen sequenced in a study of CD8+ T cells in alopecia areata. Treatment of the sample: oral pan-JAK inhibitor, 5-10 mg twice daily. Investigators isolated RNA and reverse transcribed it into cDNA to act as the sequencing template. This table comes from immunoSEQ multiplex PCR, and its TCRdb copy is limited to in-frame clones, with some not included. Here the sample spans some 200,000 clones, more than 45% being singletons. Here the sequenced sample was CD4+ T cells sorted from blood, taken at week 4, from a patient treated with tofacitinib. The receptor set was obtained from a human donor with alopecia areata.

The V gene is TRBV29-1, the J gene TRBJ1-2; the D is unclear. The CDR3 has 14 amino acids. The V end was cut by 3 bases, the J end by 8 bases, with 19 bases between. Per the germline V gene, CDR1 is SQVTM and CDR2 is ANQGSEA. CDR3 in amino acids: CSVDVAGVRRGYTF. In DNA form, the CDR3 reads TGCAGCGTTGACGTCGCGGGCGTACGGAGGGGCTACACCTTC.

V usage is TRBV30 and J usage is TRBJ2-6, with D uncertain. This CDR3 has 14 amino acids. The V end lost 6 bases, the J end lost 4 bases, and 13 bases lay between the germline ends. Germline V lookup: CDR1 GTSNPN, CDR2 SVGIG (reference sequence). Here the CDR3 reads CACLLVSGANVLTF. The CDR3 DNA reads as TGTGCCTGCCTTTTAGTCTCAGGGGCCAACGTCCTGACTTTC.

This clone was observed many times. This rearrangement joins TRBV5-6 to TRBJ1-2; D perhaps matches TRBD1 (5 bases). The CDR3 runs to 14 residues. The V end was cut by 5 bases, the J end by 7 bases, with 18 bases between. From germline, CDR1 is SGHDT and CDR2 YYEEEE. As DNA, the CDR3 is TGTGCCAGCAGAGCTAGCGGGGCCGGGCGTGGCTACACCTTC. This translates into CASRASGAGRGYTF.

A few counts support this clone. The chain has TRBV5-6 and TRBJ2-2; D might be TRBD2 (5 bases). Per germline, CDR1 SGHDT and CDR2 YYEEEE. V lost 4 bases, J lost 4 bases, and 17 bases lay in between. The CDR3 length is 16 residues. As DNA, the CDR3 is TGTGCCAGCAGCGGGCGGAGAGGGAGTCGCACCGGGGAGCTGTTTTTT. This codes for CASSGRRGSRTGELFF.

The V and J genes are TRBV29-1 and TRBJ1-1; 8 positions agree with TRBD1. Germline V gene data show CDR1 as SQVTM and CDR2 as ANQGSEA. V was clipped by 4 bases and J by 2 bases; unmatched bases: 6. This CDR3 has 14 amino acids. The CDR3 DNA reads as TGCAGCGTTGCGAGACAGGGGATTAACACTGAAGCTTTCTTT. Translating gives CSVARQGINTEAFF.

The chain joins TRBV27 to TRBJ2-5, with D possibly TRBD1 on 6 matching bases. V shed 7 bases and J shed 1 base, with 13 bases lying between them. In germline, CDR1 is MNHEY, CDR2 SMNVEV (reference sequence). The CDR3 sequence is 14 residues long. CDR3 in amino acids: CASKLQGVQETQYF. The CDR3 DNA reads as TGTGCCAGCAAGCTACAGGGCGTCCAAGAGACCCAGTACTTC.

This clone was seen ten or more times. The rearrangement uses TRBV25-1 and TRBJ2-1; 10 nucleotides agree with TRBD2. The length of the CDR3 is 17 residues. Per the germline V gene, CDR1 is MGHDK and CDR2 is SYGVNS. With 3 bases clipped from V and 3 bases from J, the junction kept 8 bases outside the gene matches. In DNA form, the CDR3 reads TGTGCCAGCAGTGACCCTAGCGGGGGCCCCTACTACAATGAGCAGTTCTTC. Its protein product is CASSDPSGGPYYNEQFF.

This clone occurred a few times. The genes are TRBV19 and TRBJ2-3; D is perhaps TRBD1 (5 bases). Trimming shortened V by 7 bases and J by 6 bases, and 23 bases separated the two germline ends. The CDR3 runs to 16 residues. Germline-derived CDR1 and CDR2 are LNHDA and SQIVND (reference sequence). CDR3 sequence: CASTTQPLQGSDTQYF. The CDR3 DNA follows: TGTGCCAGTACCACCCAACCCCTTCAGGGTTCGGATACGCAGTATTTT.

This chain connects TRBV6-1 to TRBJ1-1; TRBD1 might be the D (6 bases). This CDR3 region has 13 residues. CDR1 is MNHNS, CDR2 SASEGT, per germline. Trimming removed 2 bases from V and 10 bases from J, with 14 bases in between. The DNA of the CDR3 is TGTGCCAGCAGTGAAATTAGGGGGAGGCGAGCTTTCTTT. Its protein is CASSEIRGRRAFF.

This chain joins TRBV5-6 and TRBJ2-2; 11 bases agree with TRBD2. This CDR3 spans 16 amino acids. The V gene end was trimmed by 3 bases and the J gene end by 8 bases; junction bases not matched to a gene: 9. The germline V gene encodes CDR1 SGHDT and CDR2 YYEEEE. The CDR3 bases are TGTGCCAGCAGCTCACTAGCGGGGGCTCTATCTGGGGAGCTGTTTTTT. It yields the protein CASSSLAGALSGELFF.

This clone showed up just once. CDR3: CASSSGNTEAFF. The CDR3 DNA reads as TGTGCCAGCAGTTCTGGGAACACTGAAGCTTTCTTT. The rearrangement links TRBV6-5 to TRBJ1-1; the D is unclear. Germline CDR1 is MNHEY and CDR2 is SVGAGI. Trimming left V 4 bases short and J 1 base short, with 4 bases between. The CDR3 is made up of 12 amino acids.

A few counts support this clone. The chain links TRBV27 to TRBJ1-5; 7 bases agree with TRBD1. CDR1 MNHEY and CDR2 SMNVEV come from the germline V gene (reference sequence). V lost 1 base, J lost 5 bases, and 5 bases stayed unmatched. The CDR3 length is 15 residues. The CDR3 region is CASSLYTGVDQPQHF. CDR3 sequence (DNA): TGTGCCAGCAGTTTATATACAGGGGTTGATCAGCCCCAGCATTTT.

The J gene is TRBJ2-5, the V gene TRBV9, with D possibly matching TRBD2 (6 bases). The CDR3 extends over 14 amino acids. Trimming stripped 1 base from V and 5 bases from J, with 12 bases between. CDR1 is SGDLS and CDR2 is YYNGEE in the germline V gene. The CDR3 reads CASSVRGRGETQYF. The CDR3 DNA sequence: TGTGCCAGCAGCGTACGAGGTCGGGGGGAGACCCAGTACTTC.

The rearrangement uses TRBV29-1 and TRBJ2-7; 8 bases line up with TRBD1. The germline V gene encodes CDR1 SQVTM and CDR2 ANQGSEA. J lost 0 bases, V lost 6 bases, and 13 bases had no gene match. This CDR3 region has 16 residues. CDR3: CSVTTQDRASSYEQYF. DNA for the CDR3: TGCAGCGTGACAACTCAGGACAGGGCGAGCTCCTACGAGCAGTACTTC.

The V call is TRBV5-6, the J call TRBJ1-6, with no clear D. Trimming removed 4 bases at V and 5 bases at J, with 16 bases between. CDR1 is SGHDT and CDR2 is YYEEEE in the germline V gene. CDR3 length: 16 amino acids. Here the CDR3 reads CASSQQSALNNSPLHF. The CDR3 DNA sequence: TGTGCCAGCAGCCAGCAGAGCGCATTAAATAATTCACCCCTCCACTTT.

The CDR3 DNA reads as TGTGCCAGCAGCATTCGACAGGGACATACGCAGTATTTT. It specifies CASSIRQGHTQYF. This rearrangement joins TRBV9 to TRBJ2-3; 7 nucleotides agree with TRBD1. J was trimmed by 7 bases and V by 4 bases; bases with no gene match: 6. This CDR3 contains 13 residues. Germline V lookup: CDR1 SGDLS, CDR2 YYNGEE.

This clone was picked up a small number of times. The rearrangement links TRBV29-1 to TRBJ2-7, with TRBD1 as a possible D gene (5 bases). The CDR3 has 16 residues. V was clipped by 4 bases and J by 2 bases, with 21 bases between them. Germline CDR1 is SQVTM and CDR2 is ANQGSEA. DNA for the CDR3: TGCAGCGTTGGAAAGCAAGTGGCAGGGAAGACCTACGAGCAGTACTTC. Amino acids: CSVGKQVAGKTYEQYF.

The CDR3 DNA reads TGCGCCAGCAGCGACGACAGTAAGAATTCACCCCTCCACTTT. Its translation: CASSDDSKNSPLHF. The V call is TRBV10-1, the J call TRBJ1-6; tentatively, D is TRBD1 (5 bases). The CDR3 has 14 amino acids. V shed 6 bases and J shed 7 bases, with 13 bases lying between them. Germline values: CDR1 WNHNN, CDR2 SYGVQD (reference sequence).

Only a few counts were recorded for this clone. The CDR3 region is CASSSTGGVGDTQYF. In DNA, the CDR3 is TGTGCCAGCAGCTCGACAGGGGGAGTAGGAGATACGCAGTATTTT. The rearrangement links TRBV5-6 to TRBJ2-3, with 9 bases fitting TRBD1. Trimming cost V 3 bases and J 5 bases; bases outside gene matches: 7. CDR1 and CDR2 (germline): SGHDT, YYEEEE. The CDR3 runs to 15 residues. The whole variable domain, filled in from reference TRBV5-6 and TRBJ2-3, reads DAGVTQSPTHLIKTRGQQVTLRCSPKSGHDTVSWYQQALGQGPQFIFQYYEEEERQRGNFPDRFSGHQFPNYSSELNVNALLLGDSALYLCASSSTGGVGDTQYFGPGTRLTVL.

A few counts support this clone. CDR3 in DNA: TGCAGCGTAGCGGGACAGAGCAAAAACATTCAGTACTTC. It encodes CSVAGQSKNIQYF. The chain employs TRBV29-1 and TRBJ2-4; possibly TRBD1 or TRBD2 for D (7 bases each). The V end was cut by 6 bases, the J end by 3 bases, with 12 bases between. The CDR3 is 13 residues long. Germline lookup yields CDR1 SQVTM and CDR2 ANQGSEA.

This sequence joins TRBV7-2 and TRBJ2-7; no clear D. V lost 3 bases, J lost 5 bases, and 5 bases lay in between. This CDR3 comprises 11 residues. Germline assignment: CDR1 SGHTA and CDR2 FQGNSA. The CDR3 DNA sequence: TGTGCCAGCAGCTTGAAGGACGAGCAGTACTTC. Translation: CASSLKDEQYF.

CDR3 region: CSVEGSPSEAFF. In nucleotides, the CDR3 is TGCAGCGTTGAGGGGTCACCTAGTGAAGCTTTCTTT. The chain carries TRBV29-1 and TRBJ1-1, with D unclear. Germline CDR1 SQVTM, CDR2 ANQGSEA. V was cut by 3 bases and J by 7 bases, with 12 bases left in between. The CDR3 sequence is 12 residues long.

The chain links TRBV5-4 to TRBJ2-1, with 8 bases matching TRBD2. The CDR3 consists of 14 residues. CDR1 is SGHNT and CDR2 is YYREEE in the germline V gene (reference sequence). The junction had 7 bases not matched to a gene; V was cut back by 1 base and J by 10 bases. CDR3 residues: CASSLNSGVSEQFF. The CDR3 DNA follows: TGTGCCAGCAGCTTGAATAGCGGGGTCTCCGAGCAGTTCTTC.

The chain couples TRBV5-1 to TRBJ1-4, with D unclear. The germline V gene encodes CDR1 SGHRS and CDR2 YFSETQ. V was trimmed by 0 bases and J by 4 bases, leaving 10 bases between them. The CDR3 consists of 15 residues. This CDR3 is CASSLVGSNNEKLFF. Written as DNA, the CDR3 is TGCGCCAGCAGCTTGGTTGGCAGTAATAATGAAAAACTGTTTTTT.

This clone was detected only a few times. This chain connects TRBV19 to TRBJ2-1; D ambiguous. The CDR3 totals 12 residues. In germline, CDR1 is LNHDA, CDR2 SQIVND (reference sequence). The V gene lost 6 bases and the J gene lost 10 bases, with 13 bases spanning the gap. The CDR3 region has the DNA TGTGCCAGTAGGAGACGGACCGGCGAGCAGTTCTTC. It is translated as CASRRRTGEQFF.

This sequence joins TRBV29-1 and TRBJ2-1; D unclear. CDR1 is SQVTM and CDR2 is ANQGSEA in the germline V gene. Trimming left V 5 bases short and J 4 bases short, with 6 bases between. The CDR3 contains 11 residues. In DNA form, the CDR3 reads TGCAGCGTTCCCAGATACAATGAGCAGTTCTTC. This sequence encodes CSVPRYNEQFF.